Shown below are 6 T cell receptor beta chains from a single sample sequenced in a study of blood T cell repertoires in COVID-19 (dated by TCRdb to the early 2020s). Libraries were constructed by the immunoSEQ multiplex PCR assay. TCRdb obtained this table from immuneACCESS and retained in-frame rearrangements with V and J assigned. These tables miss some clones; where compared with another copy, unresolved V genes account for less than half of the shortfall, and the remainder is unexplained. Counted in this sample were about 130,000 clones; 80% to 90% of them appeared once. The top ten constitute under 4.5% of the sample. The sequencing input was peripheral blood. The source is a man in his fifties or sixties with COVID-19, enrolled during active disease.

The chain carries TRBV9 and TRBJ2-3; D is undetermined. Germline lookup yields CDR1 SGDLS and CDR2 YYNGEE. V lost 0 bases, J lost 4 bases, and 9 bases lay in between. CDR3 size: 14 residues. Here the CDR3 reads CASSVGVFPDTQYF. The CDR3, as DNA: TGTGCCAGCAGCGTAGGAGTGTTCCCAGATACGCAGTATTTT.

The chain uses TRBV2 and TRBJ2-3; TRBD1 matches at 7 bases. Germline V CDR1 and CDR2: SNHLY, FYNNEI. Unmatched junction bases numbered 6, after V lost 6 bases and J lost 0 bases. CDR3 length: 15 amino acids. The DNA for the CDR3 is TGTGCCAGCAGCAGACAGGGTGGTAGCACAGATACGCAGTATTTT. Encoded protein: CASSRQGGSTDTQYF.

The chain joins TRBV7-9 to TRBJ1-1; D call uncertain. Per germline, CDR1 SEHNR and CDR2 FQNEAQ (reference sequence). Trimming shortened V by 4 bases and J by 11 bases, and 17 bases separated the two germline ends. CDR3 length: 13 amino acids. Written as DNA, the CDR3 is TGTGCCAGCAGCTCAGGCGGGGATGGTGGTGCTTTCTTT. It is translated as CASSSGGDGGAFF.

This clone was seen more than once but under ten times. This sample also contains other DNA sequences that code for the same CDR3. V and J are TRBV7-3 and TRBJ1-2; 8 bases map to TRBD1. This CDR3 contains 13 residues. Looked up from germline, CDR1 is SGHTA and CDR2 is FQGTGA. V shed 3 bases and J 8 bases; nucleotides not matched to a gene: 5. The CDR3 nucleotides read TGTGCCAGCAGCTTTGACAGGGGCGGGGGCTACACCTTC. Translating it yields CASSFDRGGGYTF.

The chain links TRBV5-1 to TRBJ2-3, with D possibly being TRBD2 (5 bases). CDR3 length equals 14 residues. Germline V gene lookup returns CDR1 SGHRS and CDR2 YFSETQ. The CDR3: CATGPGFKEDTQYF. The CDR3 region has the DNA TGCGCTACCGGTCCGGGGTTCAAGGAGGATACGCAGTATTTT.

The chain has TRBV29-1 and TRBJ1-1; D perhaps matches TRBD1 (6 bases). Per the germline V gene, CDR1 is SQVTM and CDR2 is ANQGSEA. There are 15 residues in the CDR3. V was cut by 6 bases and J by 2 bases, with 19 bases left in between. CDR3 region: CSVREAGTTNTEAFF. As DNA, the CDR3 is TGCAGCGTGAGGGAAGCCGGGACAACAAACACTGAAGCTTTCTTT.